The rows below give T cell receptor beta chains drawn from one sample of a study of T-cell memory formation after mild COVID-19. TCRdb called the 5' RACE reads again in MiXCR, with one record for every CDR3 protein. Of about 100,000 distinct CDR3 sequences in the sample, over 15% were seen once. Specimen: PBMCs or a T cell subset sorted from them (not recorded which). Receptors originate from a young man who had mild COVID-19 (a few samples of this study predate the infection). Cell type and time point are not known. The CDR3 runs from the conserved cysteine through the conserved F or W. The D gene is left open where the match is weak. Only some rows state a clone size, as once, few, many or a class for expanded clones.

clone_size j_call d_call v_call cdr3_aa cdr3_nt
. TRBJ2-5 . TRBV2 CASTKGQQETQYF TGTGCCAGCACTAAGGGTCAACAAGAGACCCAGTACTTC
many TRBJ2-2 . TRBV14 CASSQDRTGRLFF TGTGCCAGCAGCCAAGATCGGACCGGGCGCCTGTTTTTT
. TRBJ1-4 . TRBV12-3/TRBV12-4 CASSTATNEKLFF TGTGCCAGCAGTACGGCAACTAATGAAAAACTGTTTTTT
. TRBJ1-2 . TRBV20-1 CSAGRVESFNYGYTF TGCAGTGCTGGACGGGTTGAGTCATTTAACTATGGCTACACCTTC
. TRBJ2-6 . TRBV18 CASSPRGGAGANVLTF TGTGCCAGCTCACCAAGAGGGGGAGCTGGGGCCAACGTCCTGACTTTC
. TRBJ1-6 . TRBV4-3 CASSQEPLGAGNSPLHF TGCGCCAGCAGCCAAGAGCCCCTCGGCGCAGGGAATTCACCCCTCCACTTT
few TRBJ2-1 . TRBV15 CATSSDLSIVEQFF TGTGCCACCAGCAGCGACCTCTCTATCGTTGAGCAGTTCTTC
. TRBJ1-1 TRBD1 TRBV6-5 CASSFDRGSATEAFF TGTGCCAGCAGTTTCGACAGGGGGAGTGCCACTGAAGCTTTCTTT
. TRBJ2-4 . TRBV5-1 CASSLVPGMSKNIQYF TGCGCCAGCAGCTTGGTGCCAGGGATGTCCAAAAACATTCAGTACTTC
few TRBJ2-3 TRBD2 TRBV4-1 CASSQGTSSSTDTQYF TGCGCCAGCAGCCAGGGGACTAGCAGTAGCACAGATACGCAGTATTTT
few TRBJ2-2 TRBD1 TRBV6-6 CASSPRQGAGTGELFF TGTGCCAGCAGTCCAAGACAGGGGGCGGGGACCGGGGAGCTGTTTTTT
. TRBJ2-2 . TRBV4-2 CASSRDFLNTGELFF TGTGCCAGCAGTCGGGACTTCCTGAACACCGGGGAGCTGTTTTTT
few TRBJ2-7 TRBD1 TRBV2 CASSEGQFYSYEQYF TGTGCCAGCAGTGAGGGACAGTTCTACTCCTACGAGCAGTACTTC
. TRBJ2-1 TRBD2 TRBV7-2 CASSSWRLAGGNEQFF TGTGCCAGCAGCTCATGGCGACTAGCGGGGGGCAATGAGCAGTTCTTC
. TRBJ2-5 . TRBV4-2 CASSHPKAETQYF TGTGCCAGCAGCCACCCCAAGGCGGAGACCCAGTACTTC
many TRBJ2-3 . TRBV20-1 CSAKRGGTSTDTQYF TGCAGTGCAAAAAGGGGGGGGACAAGCACAGATACGCAGTATTTT
few TRBJ1-6 . TRBV9 CASSAGLQNSPLHF TGTGCCAGCAGCGCGGGACTACAGAATTCACCCCTCCACTTT
. TRBJ1-1 . TRBV9 CASSRDGLSDTEAFF TGTGCCAGCAGTCGGGACGGTTTATCGGACACTGAAGCTTTCTTT
. TRBJ2-3 . TRBV6-5 CASSYPREGTDTQYF TGTGCCAGCAGTTACCCCAGGGAAGGCACAGATACGCAGTATTTT
few TRBJ2-3 TRBD2 TRBV4-3 CASSQAPSAGGLDTQYF TGCGCCAGCAGCCAAGCCCCATCGGCGGGGGGCCTGGATACGCAGTATTTT
. TRBJ1-5 . TRBV30 CAWGGTDNQPQHF TGTGCCTGGGGGGGGACCGATAATCAGCCCCAGCATTTT
few TRBJ1-1 . TRBV7-9 CASSLDSEAFF TGTGCCAGCAGCTTAGACTCTGAAGCTTTCTTT
few TRBJ2-1 TRBD2 TRBV7-2 CASSPRTSGGAGWQFF TGTGCCAGCAGCCCGAGGACTAGCGGGGGGGCCGGGTGGCAGTTCTTC
few TRBJ1-1 TRBD1 TRBV6-5 CASSRDRGGDTEAFF TGTGCCAGCAGCCGGGACAGGGGGGGAGACACTGAAGCTTTCTTT
few TRBJ2-2 . TRBV5-5 CASTTAPSNTGELFF TGTGCCAGCACCACAGCCCCGTCGAACACCGGGGAGCTGTTTTTT
. TRBJ1-2 TRBD1 TRBV20-1 CSARDLQGAGYGYTF TGCAGTGCTAGAGATCTACAGGGGGCTGGTTATGGCTACACCTTC
many TRBJ2-5 TRBD2 TRBV4-2 CASSQEETSGGYQETQYF TGTGCCAGCAGCCAAGAGGAGACTAGCGGGGGGTACCAAGAGACCCAGTACTTC
few TRBJ2-5 TRBD2 TRBV7-2 CASSLSGGAPETQYF TGTGCCAGCAGCTTGAGCGGGGGGGCCCCAGAGACCCAGTACTTC
few TRBJ2-2 . TRBV12-3/TRBV12-4 CASGPGELFF TGTGCCAGCGGTCCCGGGGAGCTGTTTTTT
few TRBJ2-3 . TRBV4-3 CASSRVGRIDTQYF TGCGCCAGCAGCCGGGTGGGGCGGATAGATACGCAGTATTTT
. TRBJ1-5 . TRBV2 CASKGRGHQPQHF TGTGCCAGCAAAGGCAGGGGCCATCAGCCCCAGCATTTT
. TRBJ2-3 . TRBV5-1 CASSLGSPDTQYF TGCGCCAGCAGCTTGGGCAGCCCAGATACGCAGTATTTT
once TRBJ1-5 TRBD1 TRBV12-3/TRBV12-4 CASSLGTGSRPQHF TGTGCCAGCAGTTTGGGGACAGGGAGTAGGCCCCAGCATTTT
. TRBJ2-3 . TRBV2 CASSEWVSTDTQYF TGTGCCAGCAGTGAATGGGTTAGCACAGATACGCAGTATTTT
few TRBJ2-1 TRBD2 TRBV4-2 CASSQAGGYNEQFF TGTGCCAGCAGCCAAGCCGGGGGGTACAATGAGCAGTTCTTC
few TRBJ1-5 . TRBV28 CASTLPGTRVNQPQHF TGTGCCAGCACCCTACCGGGGACCCGGGTCAATCAGCCCCAGCATTTT
. TRBJ2-7 . TRBV3-1 CASSQSSDEQYF TGTGCCAGCAGCCAGTCTAGTGACGAGCAGTACTTC
. TRBJ2-1 . TRBV7-2 CASSLDFLNEQFF TGTGCCAGCAGCCTTGACTTCCTCAATGAGCAGTTCTTC
. TRBJ2-5 . TRBV7-2 CASSPWTAQETQYF TGTGCCAGCAGCCCCTGGACGGCACAAGAGACCCAGTACTTC
few TRBJ1-1 TRBD1 TRBV18 CASSLQGENTEAFF TGTGCCAGCTCATTACAGGGGGAAAACACTGAAGCTTTCTTT